Each of the 5 T cell receptor beta chains below was sequenced from the same sample in a study of blood T cell repertoires in COVID-19. This table comes from immunoSEQ multiplex PCR, and its TCRdb copy is limited to in-frame clones, with some not included. This table has roughly 250,000 clones, roughly 90% appearing once. Material: PBMCs or T cells enriched from blood (not recorded which). These receptors all come from a woman aged 25 to 45 with acute COVID-19.

The V gene is TRBV28, the J gene TRBJ2-5, with 10 nucleotides matching TRBD1. CDR3 length equals 17 residues. Trimming cost V 5 bases and J 2 bases; bases outside gene matches: 11. Germline loops: CDR1 MDHEN, CDR2 SYDVKM. The CDR3 DNA reads as TGTGCCAGCAGTACGGACAGGGGGGGCGTATGGCAAGAGACCCAGTACTTC. It specifies CASSTDRGGVWQETQYF.

The rearrangement uses TRBV5-1 and TRBJ1-6; TRBD1 matches at 10 bases. CDR1 is SGHRS and CDR2 is YFSETQ in the germline V gene. V trimming: 0 bases; J trimming: 6 bases; junction bases outside the gene matches: 3. The CDR3 runs to 16 residues. Here the CDR3 reads CASSLGTGGTNSPLHF. The CDR3 DNA follows: TGCGCCAGCAGCTTGGGGACAGGGGGTACTAATTCACCCCTCCACTTT. Complete variable domain (other parts from reference TRBV5-1 and TRBJ1-6): KAGVTQTPRYLIKTRGQQVTLSCSPISGHRSVSWYQQTPGQGLQFLFEYFSETQRNKGNFPGRFSGRQFSNSRSEMNVSTLELGDSALYLCASSLGTGGTNSPLHFGNGTRLTVT.

This clone was observed a single time. The genes are TRBV19 and TRBJ1-1; D uncertain. With 4 bases removed from V and 1 base from J, the gap between germline ends came to 4 bases. The CDR3 extends over 12 amino acids. The germline V gene encodes CDR1 LNHDA and CDR2 SQIVND (reference sequence). The CDR3 nucleotides are TGTGCCAGTAGTACAGGGAACACTGAAGCTTTCTTT. Protein: CASSTGNTEAFF.

The V call is TRBV3-1 (or the pseudogene TRBV3-2), the J call TRBJ2-5; tentatively, D is TRBD1 (6 bases). Germline CDR1 LGHDT, CDR2 YNNKEL (reference sequence). Deletions cut 1 base from V and 5 bases from J, with 17 bases between. CDR3 length: 16 residues. For the CDR3, the DNA is TGTGCCAGCAGCCAAGGCAGTACAGGGATCGGGGAGACCCAGTACTTC. Its protein is CASSQGSTGIGETQYF.

The chain employs TRBV5-5 and TRBJ1-1, with D possibly matching TRBD1 (5 bases). The CDR3 runs to 14 residues. The V and J ends lost 4 bases and 0 bases respectively, with 10 bases between them. Germline CDR1 and CDR2: SGHKS and YYEKEE (reference sequence). CDR3 in DNA: TGTGCCAGCAGCAACTGGGGGGTGAACACTGAAGCTTTCTTT. It specifies CASSNWGVNTEAFF.